One sample yielded the 6 T cell receptor beta chains listed below, sequenced in a study of cytomegalovirus exposure and HLA in healthy donors. Only in-frame clones appear in the TCRdb table, and some are missing; sequencing was by immunoSEQ multiplex PCR. This sample carries around 240,000 clones, around 90% of them seen once, and the ten largest clones take 0.35% to 0.4%. Sequenced input: PBMCs. The receptor source for this set is a woman under 30 in good health and CMV-seronegative.

V and J are TRBV5-4 and TRBJ2-1, with D possibly being TRBD2 (6 bases). Trimming pared 0 bases from V and 5 bases from J, leaving 18 bases between. CDR1 and CDR2 (germline): SGHNT, YYREEE (reference sequence). The CDR3 runs 17 residues. The CDR3 sequence: CASSLERAGPWDNEQFF. In nucleotides, the CDR3 is TGTGCCAGCAGCTTGGAGAGGGCGGGGCCTTGGGACAATGAGCAGTTCTTC.

The chain couples TRBV7-6 to TRBJ2-1; D is perhaps TRBD2 (6 bases). Germline-derived CDR1 and CDR2 are SGHVS and FNYEAQ. Trimming left V 4 bases short and J 9 bases short, with 13 bases between. CDR3 length equals 13 residues. CDR3 sequence: CASSSDGGTEQFF. The CDR3 nucleotides read TGTGCCAGCAGCTCCGATGGCGGGACTGAGCAGTTCTTC.

The chain uses TRBV18 and TRBJ2-7; the match to TRBD1 covers 8 bases. Germline V gene lookup returns CDR1 KGHSH and CDR2 LQKENI. Losses at the gene ends were 5 bases for V and 3 bases for J; bases not matched to a gene: 9. CDR3 length: 15 amino acids. CDR3 residues: CASSVTADRVYEQYF. CDR3 nucleotide sequence: TGTGCCAGCTCAGTTACCGCGGACAGGGTCTACGAGCAGTACTTC.

This chain connects TRBV7-2 to TRBJ2-7; D unclear. Germline V gene data show CDR1 as SGHTA and CDR2 as FQGNSA. V was cut by 1 base and J by 1 base, with 8 bases left in between. The CDR3 loop spans 14 amino acids. CDR3 DNA sequence: TGTGCCAGCAGCTTAGTGGGCAGTTCCTACGAGCAGTACTTC. Amino acid sequence: CASSLVGSSYEQYF.

This clone was observed a handful of times. This chain uses TRBV4-1 with TRBJ1-6, with D tentatively TRBD1 (5 bases). The CDR3 totals 15 residues. Germline CDR1 and CDR2: MGHRA and YSYEKL. V was shortened by 10 bases and J by 7 bases, with 20 bases between the two germline ends. CDR3 loop: CATNAGEGRNSPLHF. CDR3 bases: TGCGCCACGAATGCAGGCGAGGGGAGGAATTCACCCCTCCACTTT.

The gene calls are TRBV6-5 and TRBJ1-2, with 7 bases that match TRBD1. The CDR3 contains 15 residues. With V trimmed by 0 bases and J by 2 bases, 3 bases remained unmatched. Germline CDR1 is MNHEY and CDR2 is SVGAGI. CDR3 region: CASSYSSTGNYGYTF. The CDR3 coding sequence is TGTGCCAGCAGTTACTCTTCGACAGGGAACTATGGCTACACCTTC.